The source of this TCR beta chain is a study of OX40 agonist ivuxolimab in advanced cancers. About the study as a whole: Ivuxolimab was a fully human IgG2 agonistic monoclonal antibody targeting the costimulatory receptor OX40 (CD134). Of the approximately 50 dose-escalation patients, hepatocellular carcinoma was present in around 20, melanoma in around 15, renal cell carcinoma in 9 and head and neck cancer in 9. The paper covers the monotherapy dose-escalation part of the phase I ivuxolimab trial, which included N of about 50 patients. In the dose-escalation cohort, 75% to 85% of patients were male, and the mean age was roughly 60 years with a range of about 20 to 90. Partial responses occurred in three dose-escalation patients, of whom one had hepatocellular carcinoma and two had cutaneous melanoma. Prior anti-PD-1, anti-PD-L1 or anti-CTLA-4 therapy was permitted, and checkpoint inhibitors had been received by roughly 40% of dose-escalation patients. The point of sequencing TCRbeta in the periphery was to test whether ivuxolimab changed TCR sequence diversity and drove clonal T-cell expansion. Intravenous ivuxolimab was administered to patients every 2 weeks at six dose levels: 0.01, 0.1, 0.3, 1.5, 3 and 10 mg/kg.

The CDR3 starts with the cysteine, ends with the phenylalanine, and has 17 residues. Kept here is only the CDR3 DNA, which spans 51 bases and is read in frame from base 1. Sequences MGHRA (CDR1) and YSYEKL (CDR2) are obtained from the germline V gene. The junction shows trimming of 6 bases on V and 1 base on J, and the gene matches do not reach 12 bases of it. The trial excluded patients who had a history of autoimmune disease or were on systemic immunosuppression. Peripheral blood for TCR sequencing was drawn from every dose cohort at baseline, at cycle 4 day 1 and at cycle 7 day 1. Samples were obtained from an open-label, multicenter, first-in-human phase I dose-escalation trial of ivuxolimab. Adults with locally advanced or metastatic head and neck squamous cell, hepatocellular, melanoma or renal cell carcinoma were enrolled in the trial. Before TCR sequencing, CD4+ T cells and CD8+ T cells were sorted from peripheral blood as separate populations.

This clone appeared a single time. The clone's antigen remains unknown. No base quality values were provided; no much bigger clone lies one nucleotide off. Study-level results and caveats: Which antigens the clonally expanded peripheral T cells were specific for was not determined. At doses of 0.1 to 3.0 mg/kg, clonal expansion of both CD4+ and CD8+ blood T cells was observed from baseline to week 6. In the 0.1-3.0 mg/kg groups, partial responders were among the patients with the lowest normalized peripheral clonal expansion, particularly in CD8+ T cells. Low levels of normalized T-cell clonal expansion were also seen in some patients who did not respond. After ivuxolimab, more expanded clones were found on average in CD8+ T cells than in CD4+ T cells.

For sequencing of the TCRbeta CDR3 region, genomic DNA was extracted from the sorted cells. The immunoSEQ Assay was used to sequence the TCRbeta CDR3 regions. Entries here come from immuneACCESS through TCRdb and include only in-frame sequences with V and J called. Some clones fail to appear in such tables; in the studies checked, an unresolved V gene covers under half of the shortfall, and the cause of the remainder is unknown. The sample contains 30,000 to 40,000 clones, around 80% of them found a single time. The ten largest clonotypes hold 9.5% to 12% of the sample. Rearrangement joined TRBV4-1 to TRBJ1-2; TRBD1 fits 9 bases in the junction. The sequence derives from an adult with an advanced solid tumor such as melanoma, head and neck, liver or kidney cancer. This specimen was CD4+ or CD8+ T cells sorted from blood, taken in a trial of the OX40 agonist ivuxolimab. The DNA is as follows: TGCGCCAGCAGACTCTCCGGGACAGGGACTTTTAACTATGGCTACACCTTC. Its protein reads: CASRLSGTGTFNYGYTF.